This TCR beta chain originates from a study of shared clonotypes between healthy human individuals. Each PCR replicate from the sorted subsets contained roughly 210 ng DNA, which is about 31,000 T cell genomes. The assay was immunoSEQ multiplex PCR, and TCRdb's table has in-frame clones only and misses some. The repertoire holds fewer than 2.5 million clones, with over 85% as singletons. This clone turned up a few times. Different DNA sequences within this sample yield the same CDR3. The V gene's germline CDR1 is GTSNPN and CDR2 SVGIG (reference sequence). The CDR3 is 12 residues long. The V segment lost 3 bases and the J segment 4 bases; nucleotides outside the gene matches: 2.

The receptor was isolated from a man aged 18 to 30 in good health. Some clones in this sample may be carry-over from other donors' samples. The specimen sequenced was naive CD4+ T cells from PBMCs. The subset is: CD45RA+ positively selected. The rearrangement uses TRBV30 and TRBJ2-5, with TRBD1 matching 7 bases. The CDR3 nucleotides are TGTGCCTGGAGCAGACAGGGAGAGACCCAGTACTTC. It codes for CAWSRQGETQYF.